Listed here are 7 T cell receptor beta chains from one sample, sequenced in a study of T cells after yellow fever vaccination (dated by TCRdb to the late 2010s). The method behind the library was 5' RACE. Instrument used: Illumina HiSeq 2500. Using fastp trimming at Q25 and MiXCR clonotype assembly, TCRdb reanalyzed the public sequencing data and kept in-frame beta chains. Rows merge per CDR3 protein into single entries with the most common DNA and genes. Present in this sample are 450,000 to 600,000 distinct CDR3 sequences, roughly 12% of which were seen just once. The top ten hold over 12% of the sample. The treatment or condition tag for this specimen amounts to: live attenuated yellow fever vaccine strain. The sample consisted of PBMCs, taken on the day of the yellow fever booster vaccination. These receptors originate from a man aged 30 to 39 who received the YFV17D yellow fever vaccine.

This clonotype was seen a handful of times. The chain links TRBV5-1 to TRBJ2-5; D may be TRBD1 (6 bases). The CDR3 is made up of 16 amino acids. The germline V gene encodes CDR1 SGHRS and CDR2 YFSETQ. The V end was cut by 0 bases, the J end by 0 bases, with 12 bases between. The CDR3 DNA is TGCGCCAGCAGCTTGGCCTTGACAGGCCACCAAGAGACCCAGTACTTC. Protein: CASSLALTGHQETQYF.

The chain joins TRBV11-2 to TRBJ2-1; no definite D call. The CDR3 has 17 residues. Trimming cost V 0 bases and J 16 bases, with 28 bases left between them. The V gene's germline CDR1 is SGHAT and CDR2 FQNNGV. CDR3 amino acids: CASSLEADPTTGPAQFF. In DNA, the CDR3 is TGTGCCAGCAGCTTAGAGGCAGACCCGACGACTGGCCCAGCGCAATTCTTC.

This clonotype was counted ten times or more. The chain recombines TRBV6-2 or TRBV6-3 with TRBJ2-1, with D maybe TRBD2 (5 bases). The CDR3 sequence is 16 residues long. Trimming took off 2 bases at V and 0 bases at J, with 11 bases between the two ends. Germline V gene data show CDR1 as MNHEY and CDR2 as SVGEGT. The CDR3 DNA reads as TGTGCCAGCAGTTACAGCTCGGGAAGCTCCTACAATGAGCAGTTCTTC. It codes for CASSYSSGSSYNEQFF.

The chain is built from TRBV19 and TRBJ2-7; TRBD2 matches 7 bases. Germline V gene lookup returns CDR1 LNHDA and CDR2 SQIVND (reference sequence). The CDR3 loop spans 15 amino acids. V shed 5 bases and J 4 bases; nucleotides not matched to a gene: 11. This chain's CDR3 is CASSPGGEGSYEQYF. The CDR3 DNA sequence: TGTGCCAGTAGTCCGGGGGGAGAGGGCTCTTACGAGCAGTACTTC.

This clonotype was observed a few times. The chain joins TRBV20-1 to TRBJ2-7, with TRBD1 matching 7 bases. The CDR3 length is 14 residues. Trimming removed 3 bases from V and 7 bases from J; junction bases left unmatched: 12. Germline CDR1 reads DFQATT; CDR2 reads SNEGSKA (reference sequence). The CDR3 bases are TGCAGTGCTAGCGGGCAGGGGGTCGCGGGTGAGCAGTACTTC. Amino acid sequence: CSASGQGVAGEQYF.

A few counts support this clonotype. This rearrangement joins TRBV5-6 to TRBJ2-3, with a possible D match to TRBD1 (5 bases). The CDR3 length is 15 residues. Germline V CDR1 and CDR2: SGHDT, YYEEEE. V lost 5 bases and J lost 3, with 16 bases in between. This CDR3 is CASRPGPRETDTQYF. In nucleotides, the CDR3 is TGTGCCAGCAGGCCCGGTCCCAGGGAAACAGATACGCAGTATTTT.

This clonotype showed up just a few times. The chain has TRBV10-3 and TRBJ2-3; 8 bases map to TRBD1. V lost 9 bases and J lost 0; bases outside the gene matches: 8. Germline values: CDR1 ENHRY, CDR2 SYGVKD. The CDR3 extends over 15 amino acids. This CDR3 is CAMTTGETSTDTQYF. The CDR3 DNA reads TGTGCCATGACGACAGGGGAAACTAGCACAGATACGCAGTATTTT.